The count of the clone carrying this TCR beta chain is one. These data come from a study of blood T cell repertoires in COVID-19. Turning to the study itself: Samples taken during acute and convalescent COVID-19 were collected in the United States, Italy and Spain. Sources were T cells, B-cell-depleted T cells, or PBMCs; the material itself was cDNA or gDNA.

Per the original methods: How many nucleated cells were present was estimated from reference gene primer amplification. This table comes from immunoSEQ multiplex PCR, and its TCRdb copy is limited to in-frame clones, with some not included. The V and J calls and clone size come from that table; D and trimming were worked out from the DNA. The profile covers 350,000 or so clones, with approximately 82% appearing a single time and 2.5% to 3.5% taken by the ten largest. This clonotype originated in a young man with active or convalescent COVID-19. Sequenced sample: peripheral blood.

In DNA, the CDR3 is TGTGCCACTTCGCTGGTGGCAGGGGGGTATGAGCAGTTCTTC. Amino acid sequence: CATSLVAGGYEQFF. The rearrangement uses TRBV3-1 (or the pseudogene TRBV3-2) and TRBJ2-1; tentative D call: TRBD1 (7 bases). The V gene lost 10 bases and the J gene lost 8 bases, with 21 bases spanning the gap. The CDR3 totals 14 residues. The germline V gene has CDR1 LGHDT and CDR2 YNNKEL (reference sequence).